The 25 T cell receptor beta chains below were found in one sample sequenced in a study of blood T cell repertoires in COVID-19. The method was immunoSEQ multiplex PCR; TCRdb's version includes in-frame clones alone and lacks a portion of them. The sample holds 80,000 to 100,000 clones, 90% seen once. The specimen was peripheral blood. The receptors were gathered from a human donor with active COVID-19. The donor label of this sample is uncertain.

For the CDR3, the DNA is TGCGCCAGCTCTAAGATTGACAGGGACTATGGCTACACCTTC. It translates to CASSKIDRDYGYTF. The rearrangement links TRBV4-3 to TRBJ1-2, with TRBD1 identical over 7 bases. In germline, CDR1 is LGHNA, CDR2 YSLEER. CDR3 size: 14 residues. The J segment lost 3 bases and the V segment lost 8 bases, leaving 9 bases of the junction unmatched.

On this clone: Germline is not matched at one junction end, which may reflect a read error. The chain carries TRBV30 and TRBJ1-2; D is possibly TRBD1 (6 bases). The CDR3 has 12 amino acids. Per the germline V gene, CDR1 is GTSNPN and CDR2 is SVGIG (reference sequence). CDR3 in amino acids: CVWSVGAYGYTF. The CDR3 coding sequence is TGTGTCTGGAGTGTGGGGGCCTATGGCTACACCTTC.

This chain connects TRBV19 to TRBJ1-1; D possibly corresponds to TRBD1 (6 bases). The ends were cut back, 7 bases at V and 3 bases at J, with 15 bases in the middle. This CDR3 contains 14 residues. CDR1 is LNHDA, CDR2 SQIVND, per germline (reference sequence). The CDR3 DNA follows: TGTGCCAGTATGCGGCAGGGGCTGGACACTGAAGCTTTCTTT. It codes for CASMRQGLDTEAFF.

V usage is TRBV7-9 and J usage is TRBJ2-2; D gene unclear. The germline CDR1 and CDR2 sequences are SEHNR and FQNEAQ (reference sequence). The CDR3 covers 14 residues. Trimming stripped 5 bases from V and 8 bases from J, with 15 bases between. CDR3 in amino acids: CASSRTPYEGELFF. The CDR3 DNA reads as TGTGCCAGCAGCAGAACCCCCTATGAAGGGGAGCTGTTTTTT.

The chain has TRBV19 and TRBJ1-5; TRBD1 might be the D (6 bases). V lost 5 bases, J lost 0 bases, and 14 bases lay in between. The CDR3 totals 16 residues. Germline assignment: CDR1 LNHDA and CDR2 SQIVND (reference sequence). The CDR3 region has the DNA TGTGCCAGTAGTGTAGGGACAACTTATAGCAATCAGCCCCAGCATTTT. Translation gives CASSVGTTYSNQPQHF.

The chain is built from TRBV19 and TRBJ1-6, with TRBD1 matching 8 bases. There are 19 residues in the CDR3. Trimming at V came to 0 bases and at J to 8 bases, leaving 15 bases not matched to a gene. From germline, CDR1 is LNHDA and CDR2 SQIVND (reference sequence). CDR3 residues: CASSIDSAGGLRMDSPLHF. CDR3 DNA sequence: TGTGCCAGTAGTATAGATTCGGCAGGGGGCCTCCGAATGGATTCACCCCTCCACTTT.

The rearrangement joins TRBV10-1 to TRBJ2-6; D might be TRBD2 (5 bases). This CDR3 has 20 residues. Trimming shortened V by 3 bases and J by 0 bases, and 21 bases separated the two germline ends. The germline V gene has CDR1 WNHNN and CDR2 SYGVQD (reference sequence). Here the CDR3 DNA reads TGCGCCAGCAGTGAACCGACCGGGGAGTTAAAACTCTCTGGGGCCAACGTCCTGACTTTC. It is translated as CASSEPTGELKLSGANVLTF.

V is TRBV20-1 and J is TRBJ2-7, with D possibly matching TRBD1 (6 bases). V lost 3 bases and J 4 bases, leaving 10 bases between the germline ends. Germline V gives CDR1 DFQATT, CDR2 SNEGSKA (reference sequence). The CDR3 length is 12 residues. The CDR3 spells CSASRGQYEQYF. DNA of the CDR3: TGCAGTGCTAGTAGAGGACAGTACGAGCAGTACTTC.

This chain joins TRBV11-2 and TRBJ2-1, with 8 positions matching TRBD2. Per the germline V gene, CDR1 is SGHAT and CDR2 is FQNNGV. CDR3 length: 18 residues. V gave up 0 bases and J gave up 4 bases; unmatched junction bases: 11. The CDR3 nucleotides read TGTGCCAGCAGCTTAGATCCGAGAGAAGCGGGGGTTTACAATGAGCAGTTCTTC. Translated: CASSLDPREAGVYNEQFF.

This chain links TRBV19 with TRBJ2-5; 11 bases fit TRBD1. The ends lost 5 bases at V and 1 base at J; junction bases unmatched: 6. This CDR3 is 16 amino acids long. Germline values: CDR1 LNHDA, CDR2 SQIVND (reference sequence). This CDR3 is CASSPRTGGLQETQYF. The CDR3 region has the DNA TGTGCCAGTAGTCCCCGGACAGGGGGCCTCCAAGAGACCCAGTACTTC.

V usage is TRBV29-1 and J usage is TRBJ2-1; 16 bases align to TRBD2. From germline, CDR1 is SQVTM and CDR2 ANQGSEA. V was clipped by 4 bases and J by 2 bases; unmatched bases: 8. The CDR3 covers 18 residues. CDR3 amino acids: CSVGPGTSGGATYNEQFF. In DNA, the CDR3 is TGCAGCGTTGGACCAGGGACTAGCGGGGGGGCTACCTACAATGAGCAGTTCTTC.

The genes are TRBV2 and TRBJ2-7; D may be TRBD1 (6 bases). The CDR3 loop spans 13 amino acids. Looked up from germline, CDR1 is SNHLY and CDR2 is FYNNEI. The V and J ends lost 7 bases and 6 bases respectively, with 16 bases between them. The CDR3 DNA reads TGTGCCAGCAAGGGGGTGTCGCTACTCGAGCAGTACTTC. It encodes CASKGVSLLEQYF. Using reference TRBV2 and TRBJ2-7 for the parts outside the CDR3, the full variable domain is EPEVTQTPSHQVTQMGQEVILRCVPISNHLYFYWYRQILGQKVEFLVSFYNNEISEKSEIFDDQFSVERPDGSNFTLKIRSTKLEDSAMYFCASKGVSLLEQYFGPGTRLTVT.

This chain joins TRBV11-2 and TRBJ1-6; a possible D gene is TRBD1 (5 bases). This CDR3 is built from 15 residues. From germline, CDR1 is SGHAT and CDR2 FQNNGV. V shed 1 base and J shed 5 bases, with 9 bases lying between them. The CDR3 DNA is TGTGCCAGCAGCTTAGTAGGCAGGGATAATTCACCCCTCCACTTT. Its translation is CASSLVGRDNSPLHF.

This sequence joins TRBV6-1 and TRBJ2-3; a possible D gene is TRBD1 (5 bases). Per germline, CDR1 MNHNS and CDR2 SASEGT. The CDR3 contains 13 residues. Deletions cut 2 bases from V and 4 bases from J, with 7 bases between. This CDR3 is CASSEWGPDTQYF. Written as DNA, the CDR3 is TGTGCCAGCAGTGAATGGGGCCCAGATACGCAGTATTTT.

The V and J genes are TRBV19 and TRBJ2-3, with 8 bases aligning to TRBD2. Germline CDR1 reads LNHDA; CDR2 reads SQIVND (reference sequence). V was pared by 3 bases and J by 1 base, with 3 bases of the junction left unmatched. The CDR3 covers 15 residues. The CDR3 DNA follows: TGTGCCAGTAGTATCGGCGGGGGGCGCACAGATACGCAGTATTTT. It encodes CASSIGGGRTDTQYF.

The rearrangement uses TRBV19 and TRBJ1-1; no clear D. Germline V gene data show CDR1 as LNHDA and CDR2 as SQIVND (reference sequence). Trimming shortened V by 5 bases and J by 5 bases, and 9 bases separated the two germline ends. The CDR3 extends over 12 amino acids. The CDR3 loop reads CASSEGRTEAFF. DNA for the CDR3: TGTGCCAGTAGTGAGGGCCGGACTGAAGCTTTCTTT.

This chain links TRBV15 with TRBJ2-5; a weak D match, TRBD1 (5 bases). This CDR3 spans 15 amino acids. V lost 4 bases and J 1 base, leaving 13 bases between the germline ends. The germline V gene encodes CDR1 LNHNV and CDR2 YYDKDF (reference sequence). The CDR3: CATSTPDILQETQYF. In DNA form, the CDR3 reads TGTGCCACCAGCACGCCGGACATTCTCCAAGAGACCCAGTACTTC.

This chain links TRBV19 with TRBJ2-1; the D is unclear. Germline CDR1 reads LNHDA; CDR2 reads SQIVND (reference sequence). The V end was cut by 7 bases, the J end by 5 bases, with 12 bases between. This CDR3 is 13 amino acids long. CDR3 sequence (DNA): TGTGCCAGTACTACTACGAACAACAATGAGCAGTTCTTC. This encodes CASTTTNNNEQFF.

This rearrangement joins TRBV9 to TRBJ2-2, with 13 positions matching TRBD2. This CDR3 is 17 amino acids long. Per the germline V gene, CDR1 is SGDLS and CDR2 is YYNGEE. J was trimmed by 7 bases and V by 2 bases; bases with no gene match: 8. This CDR3 reads CASSVGLAGEEGGELFF. CDR3 DNA sequence: TGTGCCAGCAGCGTTGGACTAGCGGGGGAGGAAGGCGGGGAGCTGTTTTTT. The full variable domain, completed using reference TRBV9 and TRBJ2-2, is DSGVTQTPKHLITATGQRVTLRCSPRSGDLSVYWYQQSLDQGLQFLIQYYNGEERAKGNILERFSAQQFPDLHSELNLSSLELGDSALYFCASSVGLAGEEGGELFFGEGSRLTVL.

The chain combines TRBV6-5 with TRBJ2-1; 8 nucleotides match TRBD1. Germline-derived CDR1 and CDR2 are MNHEY and SVGAGI. The trim removed 4 bases at V and 8 bases at J, leaving 4 bases unmatched. CDR3 length: 13 residues. Here the CDR3 DNA reads TGTGCCAGCAGTTCGGACAGGGAGGATGAGCAGTTCTTC. This gives the protein CASSSDREDEQFF.

V is TRBV6-6 and J is TRBJ2-1; TRBD2 might be the D (5 bases). The length of the CDR3 is 16 residues. Trimming cost V 0 bases and J 3 bases, with 12 bases left between them. The germline V gene has CDR1 MNHNY and CDR2 SVGAGI (reference sequence). The CDR3 reads CASSYSKGEGYNEQFF. CDR3 DNA: TGTGCCAGCAGTTACTCAAAGGGTGAGGGCTACAATGAGCAGTTCTTC.

The V gene is TRBV18, the J gene TRBJ1-1, with a tentative D call TRBD1 (5 bases). Trimming removed 3 bases from V and 0 bases from J, with 11 bases in between. This CDR3 is 15 amino acids long. Looked up from germline, CDR1 is KGHSH and CDR2 is LQKENI. The CDR3 nucleotides are TGTGCCAGCTCACCCTCCCCAGGGCTGAACACTGAAGCTTTCTTT. The encoded protein is CASSPSPGLNTEAFF.

The chain carries TRBV7-8 and TRBJ1-3; D might be TRBD1 (5 bases). The CDR3 contains 16 residues. The germline V gene has CDR1 SGHVS and CDR2 FQNEAQ. Trimming cost V 3 bases and J 0 bases, with 12 bases left between them. CDR3: CASSFYTGSSGNTIYF. The CDR3 DNA reads as TGTGCCAGCAGCTTCTATACAGGTTCCTCTGGAAACACCATATATTTT.

The chain combines TRBV4-1 with TRBJ1-1; D is perhaps TRBD1 (5 bases). Germline-derived CDR1 and CDR2 are MGHRA and YSYEKL. The CDR3 is made up of 14 amino acids. Trimming took 3 bases from V and 1 from J, leaving 9 bases between them. The DNA of the CDR3 is TGCGCCAGCAGCCAGCAGACAGAGAACACTGAAGCTTTCTTT. The encoded protein is CASSQQTENTEAFF.

This clone was seen more than once but under ten times. This chain connects TRBV15 to TRBJ1-4; 7 positions match TRBD1. This CDR3 contains 15 residues. Trimming cost V 2 bases and J 4 bases; bases outside gene matches: 4. Germline loops: CDR1 LNHNV, CDR2 YYDKDF (reference sequence). Here the CDR3 reads CATSRNRGGNEKLFF. The CDR3 DNA reads as TGTGCCACCAGCAGAAACAGGGGCGGTAATGAAAAACTGTTTTTT.